Below, 16 T cell receptor beta chains from the same sample are listed, as sequenced in a study of naive and memory T cell subsets (dated by TCRdb to the late 2010s). The library was obtained by UMI-ligation and nested PCR. The sequencer was an Illumina MiSeq. To cover both TRBC1 and TRBC2, the beta constant-region primer consisted of an equimolar mix of two oligonucleotides. Four rounds of PCR, combining the SP2 primer with nested alpha and beta constant-region primers, were used to amplify the ligated cDNA. TCRdb applied fastp at Q25 and MiXCR to the public reads, then kept only in-frame beta chains. Rows with a matching CDR3 protein are joined into one entry that keeps the most common DNA and genes. The sample table contains around 100,000 distinct CDR3 sequences; only one count was recorded for about 14% of them. The top ten clones comprise 2.5% to 3% of the sample. Paper-wide results and their limitations: Naive repertoires, especially CD8, contained a few larger clonotypes, possibly memory cells re-expressing CD45RA.

These receptors lack a known antigen. The specimen was naive CD8+ T cells from blood. This sample's cell subset or site label indicates: naive T cells, CD45RA high CD27+. These receptors originate from a human donor in good health.

The gene calls are TRBV25-1 and TRBJ2-7, with 8 bases fitting TRBD1. This CDR3 has 15 amino acids. V shed 4 bases, J shed 6 bases, and the junction held 11 bases outside the gene matches. The V gene's germline CDR1 is MGHDK and CDR2 SYGVNS. CDR3 amino acids: CASSGYGQGTFEQYF. CDR3 DNA: TGTGCCAGCAGTGGGTATGGACAGGGCACCTTCGAGCAGTACTTC.

This clonotype was counted between two and nine times. The CDR3 DNA sequence: TGTGCCAGCAGTTTGTCGACCCTTGGGGGGCCCCAGCATTTT. Protein sequence: CASSLSTLGGPQHF. The gene calls are TRBV12-3 or TRBV12-4 and TRBJ1-5; possibly TRBD1 for D (5 bases). The CDR3 is made up of 14 amino acids. V was pared by 3 bases and J by 9 bases, with 15 bases between.

The chain employs TRBV7-2 and TRBJ1-4; tentatively, D is TRBD1 (5 bases). Per germline, CDR1 SGHTA and CDR2 FQGNSA. The CDR3 spans 14 residues. Trimming cost V 2 bases and J 8 bases, with 12 bases left between them. The CDR3 sequence: CASSLLGGEEKLFF. As DNA, the CDR3 is TGTGCCAGCAGCTTACTCGGGGGGGAAGAAAAACTGTTTTTT.

This clonotype appeared many times. This chain links TRBV11-2 with TRBJ2-7, with TRBD2 matching 7 bases. In germline, CDR1 is SGHAT, CDR2 FQNNGV. Trimming cost V 5 bases and J 3 bases; bases outside gene matches: 19. CDR3 size: 18 residues. CDR3 nucleotides: TGTGCCAGCAGCCCGACCACCAGGTCGGGGACTAAAGGCTACGAGCAGTACTTC. It encodes CASSPTTRSGTKGYEQYF.

The genes are TRBV28 and TRBJ2-5, with TRBD2 matching 10 bases. CDR1 is MDHEN and CDR2 is SYDVKM in the germline V gene. This CDR3 comprises 14 residues. V shed 8 bases, J shed 5 bases, and the junction held 8 bases outside the gene matches. CDR3 DNA sequence: TGTGCCAGCGACATGGGACTAGCGACGGAGACCCAGTACTTC. It is translated as CASDMGLATETQYF. Together with reference TRBV28 and TRBJ2-5, the CDR3 gives the full variable domain: DVKVTQSSRYLVKRTGEKVFLECVQDMDHENMFWYRQDPGLGLRLIYFSYDVKMKEKGDIPEGYSVSREKKERFSLILESASTNQTSMYLCASDMGLATETQYFGPGTRLLVL.

This clonotype was detected once. The J gene is TRBJ1-6, the V gene TRBV29-1; 7 positions match TRBD1. This CDR3 comprises 12 residues. After removal of 4 bases from V and 8 bases from J, the junction contained 2 bases not matched to a gene. The germline gives CDR1 SQVTM, CDR2 ANQGSEA. The CDR3 sequence is CSVGTGDSPLHF. CDR3 sequence (DNA): TGCAGCGTTGGGACAGGAGATTCACCCCTCCACTTT.

This clonotype was counted ten times or more. The chain uses TRBV6-2 or TRBV6-3 and TRBJ2-5; D ambiguous. Between the trimmed V and J ends, which lost 5 bases and 5 bases, there was a span of 15 bases. Germline CDR1 and CDR2: MNHEY and SVGEGT. The CDR3 consists of 14 residues. The CDR3 loop is CASSQHPRTETQYF. The CDR3 bases are TGTGCCAGCAGTCAACACCCGCGCACGGAGACCCAGTACTTC.

This clonotype was counted only a few times. The chain employs TRBV7-3 and TRBJ2-7; 14 positions agree with TRBD2. Germline CDR1 reads SGHTA; CDR2 reads FQGTGA. The CDR3 is 17 residues long. V lost 4 bases to trimming and J lost 0 bases; unmatched junction nucleotides: 5. For the CDR3, the DNA is TGTGCCAGCAGCTGGACTAGCGGGGGGCCGAGCTCCTACGAGCAGTACTTC. Its protein product is CASSWTSGGPSSYEQYF.

This chain links TRBV29-1 with TRBJ1-2, with unresolved D. Per germline, CDR1 SQVTM and CDR2 ANQGSEA. This CDR3 comprises 16 residues. With 4 bases removed from V and 5 bases from J, the gap between germline ends came to 23 bases. The CDR3 loop reads CSVVPPQESRRYGYTF. CDR3 DNA sequence: TGCAGCGTTGTGCCGCCCCAGGAGTCCAGAAGATATGGCTACACCTTC.

The chain's CDR3 is CASSQESGGFHYGYTF. CDR3 DNA: TGTGCCAGCAGCCAAGAAAGTGGTGGGTTCCACTATGGCTACACCTTC. This rearrangement joins TRBV4-2 to TRBJ1-2; no clear D gene. The CDR3 sequence is 16 residues long. Trimming left V 0 bases short and J 3 bases short, with 14 bases between. Germline-derived CDR1 and CDR2 are LGHNA and YNFKEQ.

This chain connects TRBV12-3 or TRBV12-4 to TRBJ2-1, with a tentative D call TRBD1 (5 bases). Trimming removed 7 bases from V and 4 bases from J, with 20 bases in between. The CDR3 has 16 residues. CDR3 protein: CASTKVGHRSYNEQFF. Here the CDR3 DNA reads TGTGCCAGCACCAAAGTCGGGCACAGGAGTTACAATGAGCAGTTCTTC.

This clonotype showed up just a few times. The rearrangement links TRBV19 to TRBJ2-7; D is unclear. This CDR3 is 13 amino acids long. V dropped 4 bases and J dropped 3 bases, with 10 bases sitting between them. The germline CDR1 and CDR2 sequences are LNHDA and SQIVND (reference sequence). The CDR3 loop reads CASSTGPNYEQYF. CDR3 nucleotides: TGTGCCAGTAGTACCGGCCCCAACTACGAGCAGTACTTC.

The J gene is TRBJ1-4, the V gene TRBV9; 9 nucleotides line up with TRBD1. V gave up 4 bases and J gave up 6 bases; unmatched junction bases: 10. The CDR3 spans 16 residues. Germline V lookup: CDR1 SGDLS, CDR2 YYNGEE. Written as DNA, the CDR3 is TGTGCCAGCAGCCTACAACCTGACAGGGGGGATGAAAAACTGTTTTTT. This translates into CASSLQPDRGDEKLFF.

V and J are TRBV7-9 and TRBJ2-1; 8 bases line up with TRBD2. Germline-derived CDR1 and CDR2 are SEHNR and FQNEAQ (reference sequence). The trim removed 5 bases at V and 3 bases at J, leaving 9 bases unmatched. The CDR3 loop spans 16 amino acids. The CDR3 DNA follows: TGTGCCAGCAGCCCCAGGAGCGGGGGCCACTACAATGAGCAGTTCTTC. Translating gives CASSPRSGGHYNEQFF.

This chain uses TRBV29-1 with TRBJ2-7; D is ambiguous. CDR3 length equals 16 residues. CDR1 SQVTM and CDR2 ANQGSEA come from the germline V gene. V was clipped by 0 bases and J by 0 bases, with 15 bases between them. CDR3 region: CSVEEGSAGDSYEQYF. CDR3 nucleotides: TGCAGCGTTGAAGAGGGGTCGGCAGGAGACTCCTACGAGCAGTACTTC.

The table lists this clonotype with a few counts. This rearrangement joins TRBV21-1 to TRBJ1-1; the DNA was not used to check the table's D call, TRBD1. TRBV21-1 represents a pseudogene. This CDR3 comprises 17 residues. The CDR3 reads CASSKGDLTGENTEAFF. The CDR3 DNA is TGTGCCAGCAGCAAAGGGGATCTGACAGGGGAGAACACTGAAGCTTTCTTT.